Listed below are T cell receptor beta chains from one sample, sequenced in a study of identical twins. TCRdb ran MiXCR on the 5' RACE reads and lists one entry per CDR3 protein. The sample consists of 1.5 million to 2 million distinct CDR3 sequences, 25% to 35% of them appearing once. The sequencing sample was made of cord blood. Receptors were obtained from a newborn girl in good health. CDR3s include the opening cysteine and the closing phenylalanine or tryptophan. D genes are given only for firm matches. The listing skips clone size in some rows; elsewhere it reads once, few, many or a size class.

size: .
D: TRBD1
J: TRBJ2-5
V: TRBV10-3
CDR3: CATNLDRGREETQYF
DNA: TGTGCCACCAATCTCGACAGGGGGCGGGAAGAGACCCAGTACTTC

size: .
D: TRBD2
J: TRBJ2-7
V: TRBV7-8
CDR3: CASSFRTSGSLYNEQYF
DNA: TGTGCCAGCAGCTTTCGGACTAGCGGGAGTCTGTACAATGAGCAGTACTTC

size: .
D: .
J: TRBJ1-5
V: TRBV24-1
CDR3: CATSDRGSNRPQHF
DNA: TGTGCCACCAGTGACAGGGGCAGCAATCGGCCCCAGCATTTT

size: .
D: TRBD2
J: TRBJ2-5
V: TRBV28
CDR3: CASSLGTSGRIETQYF
DNA: TGTGCCAGCAGTTTAGGGACTAGCGGGAGGATAGAGACCCAGTACTTC

size: .
D: TRBD1
J: TRBJ2-7
V: TRBV19
CDR3: CASSIRDSLFYEQYF
DNA: TGTGCCAGTAGTATTCGGGACAGCCTTTTCTACGAGCAGTACTTC

size: many
D: .
J: TRBJ2-4
V: TRBV20-1
CDR3: CSARRAPANIQYF
DNA: TGCAGTGCTAGGAGAGCGCCAGCAAACATTCAGTACTTC

size: .
D: .
J: TRBJ2-3
V: TRBV5-1
CDR3: CASSLESAGRADTQYF
DNA: TGCGCCAGCAGCTTGGAATCGGCAGGGCGGGCAGATACGCAGTATTTT

size: .
D: TRBD1
J: TRBJ1-3
V: TRBV25-1
CDR3: CASSEVDRGNTIYF
DNA: TGTGCCAGCAGTGAAGTGGACAGGGGAAACACCATATATTTT

size: few
D: .
J: TRBJ2-1
V: TRBV20-1
CDR3: CSALTRGNEQFF
DNA: TGCAGTGCCCTAACCCGGGGCAATGAGCAGTTCTTC

size: .
D: .
J: TRBJ2-7
V: TRBV20-1
CDR3: CSAFSWGRHYEQYF
DNA: TGCAGTGCATTCTCGTGGGGGAGACATTACGAGCAGTACTTC

size: .
D: TRBD1
J: TRBJ1-1
V: TRBV6-5
CDR3: CASSLRTGDMNTEAFF
DNA: TGTGCCAGCAGTCTACGGACAGGGGACATGAACACTGAAGCTTTCTTT

size: .
D: .
J: TRBJ2-1
V: TRBV20-1
CDR3: CSGLGRLSYNEQFF
DNA: TGCAGTGGGTTGGGCCGCCTCTCCTACAATGAGCAGTTCTTC

size: .
D: .
J: TRBJ2-3
V: TRBV6-1
CDR3: CASRATGYADTQYF
DNA: TGTGCCAGCAGAGCCACAGGGTACGCAGATACGCAGTATTTT

size: .
D: TRBD1
J: TRBJ1-2
V: TRBV20-1
CDR3: CSAKGTRDRVSYGYTF
DNA: TGCAGTGCTAAGGGAACCCGGGACAGGGTGAGCTATGGCTACACCTTC

size: once
D: .
J: TRBJ1-1
V: TRBV5-1
CDR3: CASSFVGQGLNTEAFF
DNA: TGCGCCAGCAGCTTTGTGGGACAAGGGCTTAACACTGAAGCTTTCTTT

size: .
D: TRBD2
J: TRBJ2-1
V: TRBV2
CDR3: CASSEAPAGGVNEQFF
DNA: TGTGCCAGCAGTGAAGCGCCAGCGGGAGGGGTTAATGAGCAGTTCTTC

size: .
D: TRBD2
J: TRBJ2-1
V: TRBV27
CDR3: CASGKGTSGIYGQFF
DNA: TGTGCCAGCGGGAAAGGGACTAGCGGGATCTATGGGCAGTTCTTC

size: .
D: .
J: TRBJ1-1
V: TRBV29-1
CDR3: CSAIAGRNTEAFF
DNA: TGCAGCGCCATTGCCGGGAGGAACACTGAAGCTTTCTTT

size: .
D: .
J: TRBJ2-5
V: TRBV11-2
CDR3: CASSHGVQETQYF
DNA: TGTGCCAGCAGCCACGGAGTCCAAGAGACCCAGTACTTC

size: .
D: TRBD2
J: TRBJ2-1
V: TRBV7-9
CDR3: CASSVGTRSEQFF
DNA: TGTGCCAGCAGCGTAGGGACTAGGAGTGAGCAGTTCTTC

size: many
D: .
J: TRBJ2-1
V: TRBV29-1
CDR3: CSVEDSRKNYNEQFF
DNA: TGCAGCGTTGAAGATTCTCGGAAGAACTACAATGAGCAGTTCTTC

size: .
D: .
J: TRBJ2-1
V: TRBV7-2
CDR3: CASSLVDGDGNEQFF
DNA: TGTGCCAGCAGCTTAGTCGATGGCGACGGCAATGAGCAGTTCTTC

size: .
D: TRBD1
J: TRBJ1-1
V: TRBV25-1
CDR3: CASSEYGGTGNTEAFF
DNA: TGTGCCAGCAGTGAATATGGAGGGACAGGGAACACTGAAGCTTTCTTT

size: .
D: .
J: TRBJ2-7
V: TRBV18
CDR3: CASSPDRWIGYEQYF
DNA: TGTGCCAGCTCACCTGACAGGTGGATCGGCTACGAGCAGTACTTC

size: few
D: .
J: TRBJ1-5
V: TRBV20-1
CDR3: CSARVGGALNQPQHF
DNA: TGCAGTGCTAGAGTGGGGGGGGCCCTCAATCAGCCCCAGCATTTT

size: .
D: .
J: TRBJ2-1
V: TRBV5-1
CDR3: CASSFRTVPYNEQFF
DNA: TGCGCCAGCAGCTTCCGGACTGTACCCTACAATGAGCAGTTCTTC

size: .
D: .
J: TRBJ1-4
V: TRBV14
CDR3: CASSQGPRATNEKLFF
DNA: TGTGCCAGCAGCCAAGGCCCACGAGCGACTAATGAAAAACTGTTTTTT

size: few
D: TRBD1
J: TRBJ1-1
V: TRBV7-2
CDR3: CASSFATGDTEAFF
DNA: TGTGCCAGCAGCTTCGCGACAGGGGACACTGAAGCTTTCTTT

size: once
D: TRBD1
J: TRBJ1-2
V: TRBV27
CDR3: CASSMTGGGYTF
DNA: TGTGCCAGCAGTATGACAGGGGGGGGCTACACCTTC

size: once
D: TRBD2
J: TRBJ2-3
V: TRBV20-1
CDR3: CSAREIAGGRTDTQYF
DNA: TGCAGTGCTAGAGAAATAGCGGGGGGGCGGACAGATACGCAGTATTTT

size: .
D: .
J: TRBJ2-5
V: TRBV3-1
CDR3: CASSQDLGSRWETQYF
DNA: TGTGCCAGCAGCCAAGATCTAGGAAGCCGCTGGGAGACCCAGTACTTC

size: .
D: TRBD2
J: TRBJ2-7
V: TRBV7-9
CDR3: CASSPLTSGRKEQYF
DNA: TGTGCCAGCAGCCCGTTGACTAGCGGGAGGAAAGAGCAGTACTTC

size: .
D: TRBD1
J: TRBJ1-6
V: TRBV13
CDR3: CASSLQGANSPPHF
DNA: TGTGCCAGCAGCTTACAGGGGGCAAATTCACCCCCCCACTTT

size: few
D: .
J: TRBJ2-1
V: TRBV12-3/TRBV12-4
CDR3: CASSLGDFPKEQFF
DNA: TGTGCCAGCAGTTTAGGGGACTTTCCCAAAGAGCAGTTCTTC

size: .
D: .
J: TRBJ2-7
V: TRBV5-5
CDR3: CASSFDSLRVDGYF
DNA: TGTGCCAGCAGCTTCGACAGCCTCCGGGTAGATGGGTACTTC

size: .
D: .
J: TRBJ2-2
V: TRBV10-2
CDR3: CASSERALNTGELFF
DNA: TGCGCCAGCAGTGAGAGGGCGCTTAACACCGGGGAGCTGTTTTTT

size: many
D: TRBD2
J: TRBJ2-7
V: TRBV6-2/TRBV6-3
CDR3: CASSYSGLASYEQYF
DNA: TGTGCCAGCAGTTACTCGGGACTAGCTTCCTACGAGCAGTACTTC

size: .
D: TRBD1
J: TRBJ2-1
V: TRBV12-3/TRBV12-4
CDR3: CASRDSFPLKEQFF
DNA: TGTGCCAGCCGGGACAGCTTCCCCTTGAAGGAGCAGTTCTTC

size: .
D: .
J: TRBJ1-3
V: TRBV11-2
CDR3: CASTLPGNTIYF
DNA: TGTGCCAGCACCCTTCCTGGAAACACCATATATTTT

size: .
D: .
J: TRBJ1-4
V: TRBV12-3/TRBV12-4
CDR3: CASSTSATNEKLFF
DNA: TGTGCCAGCTCAACATCGGCAACTAATGAAAAACTGTTTTTT

size: .
D: TRBD1
J: TRBJ2-3
V: TRBV2
CDR3: CALPGTVADTQYF
DNA: TGTGCCTTGCCCGGGACAGTCGCAGATACGCAGTATTTT